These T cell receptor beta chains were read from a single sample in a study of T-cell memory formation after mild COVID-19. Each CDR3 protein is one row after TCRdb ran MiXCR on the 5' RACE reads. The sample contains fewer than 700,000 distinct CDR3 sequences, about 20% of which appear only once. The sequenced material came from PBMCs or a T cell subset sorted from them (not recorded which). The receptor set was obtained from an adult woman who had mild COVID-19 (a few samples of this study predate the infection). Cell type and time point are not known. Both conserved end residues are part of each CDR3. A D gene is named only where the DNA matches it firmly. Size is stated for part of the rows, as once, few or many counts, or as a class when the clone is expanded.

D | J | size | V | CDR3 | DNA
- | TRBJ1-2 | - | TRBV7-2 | CASSLINESHRSNYGYTF | TGTGCAAGCAGCTTAATTAACGAGTCACACCGTTCTAACTATGGCTACACCTTC
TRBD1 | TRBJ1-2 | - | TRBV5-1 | CASSTGQGEVADYGYTF | TGCGCCAGCAGCACCGGACAGGGGGAAGTCGCTGACTATGGCTACACCTTC
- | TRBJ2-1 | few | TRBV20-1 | CSARRQGPYNEQFF | TGCAGTGCTAGGCGGCAGGGTCCCTACAATGAGCAGTTCTTC
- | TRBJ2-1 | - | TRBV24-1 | CATSGQGRESYNEQFF | TGTGCCACCAGTGGGCAGGGGCGGGAGTCCTACAATGAGCAGTTCTTC
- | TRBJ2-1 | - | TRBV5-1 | CASSGRYSDEQFF | TGCGCCAGCAGCGGAAGATATTCGGATGAGCAGTTCTTC
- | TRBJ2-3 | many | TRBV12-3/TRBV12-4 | CASSLWGSTDTQYF | TGTGCCAGCAGTTTATGGGGAAGCACAGATACGCAGTATTTT
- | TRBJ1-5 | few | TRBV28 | CASSIGLQGVNQPQHF | TGTGCCAGCAGTATTGGGTTACAGGGCGTCAATCAGCCCCAGCATTTT
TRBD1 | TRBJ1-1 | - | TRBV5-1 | CASSLGPRQGGNTEAFF | TGCGCCAGCAGCTTGGGGCCTCGACAGGGAGGGAACACTGAAGCTTTCTTT
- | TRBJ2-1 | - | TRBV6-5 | CASSYSALNEQFF | TGTGCCAGCAGTTACTCAGCACTTAATGAGCAGTTCTTC
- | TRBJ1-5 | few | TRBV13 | CASSLGPYSNQPQHF | TGTGCCAGCAGCTTAGGGCCCTATAGCAATCAGCCCCAGCATTTT
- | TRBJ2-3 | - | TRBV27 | CASSPDGVSTDTQYF | TGTGCCAGCAGTCCCGACGGGGTAAGCACAGATACGCAGTATTTT
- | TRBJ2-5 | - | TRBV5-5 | CASSSAAGVLQETQYF | TGTGCCAGCAGCTCCGCCGCAGGGGTCCTTCAAGAGACCCAGTACTTC
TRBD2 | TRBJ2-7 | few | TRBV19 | CASSDRASGSYEQYF | TGTGCCAGTAGTGATCGGGCTAGCGGGAGCTACGAGCAGTACTTC
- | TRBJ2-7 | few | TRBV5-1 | CASSLGTRRSSSYEQYF | TGCGCCAGCAGCTTGGGGACACGGCGTTCAAGCTCCTACGAGCAGTACTTC
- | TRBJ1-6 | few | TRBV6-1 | CASSVHQDSYPNSPLHF | TGTGCCAGCAGTGTCCACCAAGACAGTTACCCCAATTCACCCCTCCACTTT
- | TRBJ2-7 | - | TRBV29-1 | CSVEHMGKEQYF | TGCAGCGTTGAACATATGGGGAAGGAGCAGTACTTC
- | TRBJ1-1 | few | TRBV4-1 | CASSQDFGPWGTEAFF | TGCGCCAGCAGCCAAGATTTCGGCCCCTGGGGGACTGAAGCTTTCTTT
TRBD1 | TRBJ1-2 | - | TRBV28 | CASNTGVYGYTF | TGTGCCAGCAATACAGGGGTCTATGGCTACACCTTC
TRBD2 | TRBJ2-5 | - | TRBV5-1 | CASSLASGGAQETQYF | TGCGCCAGCAGCTTGGCGAGCGGGGGGGCCCAAGAGACCCAGTACTTC
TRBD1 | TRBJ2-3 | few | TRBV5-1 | CASSLSLTGGTDTQYF | TGCGCCAGCAGCCTGTCTCTGACAGGGGGCACAGATACGCAGTATTTT
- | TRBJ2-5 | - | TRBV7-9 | CASTLSTGARETQYF | TGTGCCAGCACCCTCTCGACGGGGGCCCGAGAGACCCAGTACTTC
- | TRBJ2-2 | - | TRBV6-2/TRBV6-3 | CASSYSRRGRVNTGELFF | TGTGCCAGCAGTTACAGTCGACGGGGGCGCGTCAACACCGGGGAGCTGTTTTTT
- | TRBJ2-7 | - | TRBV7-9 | CASSWARGMEEQYF | TGTGCCAGCAGCTGGGCCAGGGGAATGGAAGAGCAGTACTTC
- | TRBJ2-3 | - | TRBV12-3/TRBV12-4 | CASSFQRADTQYF | TGTGCCAGCAGTTTCCAACGGGCAGATACGCAGTATTTT
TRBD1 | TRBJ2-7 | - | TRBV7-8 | CASSQLLGTEAYEQYF | TGTGCCAGCAGCCAATTACTCGGGACAGAGGCCTACGAGCAGTACTTC
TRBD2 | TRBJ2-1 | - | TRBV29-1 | CSVEDRGSAYNEQFF | TGCAGCGTTGAAGACCGCGGGAGCGCCTACAATGAGCAGTTCTTC
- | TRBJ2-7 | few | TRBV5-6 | CASSPKTGDTYEQYF | TGTGCCAGCAGCCCGAAGACAGGAGATACCTACGAGCAGTACTTC
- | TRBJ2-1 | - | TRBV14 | CASSHGWTEQFF | TGTGCCAGCAGCCATGGATGGACAGAGCAGTTCTTC
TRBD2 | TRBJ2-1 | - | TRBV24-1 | CATSGVGGLANNNEQFF | TGTGCCACCAGTGGGGTCGGAGGACTAGCGAACAACAATGAGCAGTTCTTC
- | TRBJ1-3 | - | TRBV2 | CASSEEGSGNTIYF | TGTGCCAGCAGTGAAGAGGGATCAGGAAACACCATATATTTT
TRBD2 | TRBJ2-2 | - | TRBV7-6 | CASSRTSGRARDGELFF | TGTGCCAGCAGCCGGACTAGCGGGAGGGCCCGAGACGGGGAGCTGTTTTTT
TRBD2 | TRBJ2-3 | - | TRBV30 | CAWRALAGNGPRNTQYF | TGTGCCTGGAGAGCACTAGCGGGAAACGGCCCCAGGAATACGCAGTATTTT
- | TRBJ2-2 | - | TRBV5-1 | CASSSRTFTGELFF | TGCGCCAGCAGCTCTAGAACCTTCACCGGGGAGCTGTTTTTT
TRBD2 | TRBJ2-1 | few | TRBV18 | CASSPTLGLAGVHEQFF | TGTGCCAGCTCACCGACTCTAGGACTAGCGGGAGTCCATGAGCAGTTCTTC
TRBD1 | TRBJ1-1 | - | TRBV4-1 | CASSQVFAGGGTEAFF | TGCGCCAGCAGCCAAGTTTTTGCAGGGGGAGGCACTGAAGCTTTCTTT
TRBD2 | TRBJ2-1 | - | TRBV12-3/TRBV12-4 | CASSPGLAGPPSYNEQFF | TGTGCCAGCAGTCCAGGACTAGCGGGGCCTCCCTCCTACAATGAGCAGTTCTTC
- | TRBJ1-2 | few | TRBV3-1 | CASSQDGGYGYTF | TGTGCCAGCAGCCAAGATGGGGGCTATGGCTACACCTTC
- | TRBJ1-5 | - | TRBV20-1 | CSARDATESRDQPQHF | TGCAGTGCTAGAGATGCGACGGAATCAAGGGATCAGCCCCAGCATTTT
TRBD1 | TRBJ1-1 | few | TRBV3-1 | CASSQAGGITEAFF | TGTGCCAGCAGCCAAGCAGGGGGTATCACTGAAGCTTTCTTT
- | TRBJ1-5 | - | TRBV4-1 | CASSNRDYSNQPQHF | TGCGCCAGCAGCAACAGGGATTATAGCAATCAGCCCCAGCATTTT
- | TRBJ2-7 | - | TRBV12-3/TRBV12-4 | CASSQTSGRDEQYF | TGTGCCAGCAGTCAGACTAGTGGTCGAGACGAGCAGTACTTC
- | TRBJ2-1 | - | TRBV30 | CAWSVLQGSNEQFF | TGTGCCTGGAGTGTACTACAGGGCTCCAATGAGCAGTTCTTC